This TCR beta chain appears in the sequencing data of a study of CD8 T cells in Susac syndrome. RNA, at 0.5 to 1 ug, was reverse transcribed with random hexamers. Multiplex immunoSEQ PCR targeted 54 Vbeta and 13 Jbeta TCR beta segments. TCRdb redid the calling of the immunoSEQ multiplex PCR reads with MiXCR, one entry per CDR3 protein. The sample contains 150,000 to 190,000 distinct CDR3 sequences, approximately 94% of which appear only once. With 0 bases removed from V and 3 bases from J, the gap between germline ends came to 5 bases. CDR3 length equals 13 residues. Germline assignment: CDR1 ENHRY and CDR2 SYGVKD.

This sequence was found in a human donor with multiple sclerosis. The sequenced sample consisted of CD8+ T cells from PBMCs. This chain connects TRBV10-3 to TRBJ1-1, with D unclear. The CDR3 DNA sequence: TGTGCCATCAGTGAGTCAAGGGACACTGAAGCTTTCTTT. Amino acid sequence: CAISESRDTEAFF.